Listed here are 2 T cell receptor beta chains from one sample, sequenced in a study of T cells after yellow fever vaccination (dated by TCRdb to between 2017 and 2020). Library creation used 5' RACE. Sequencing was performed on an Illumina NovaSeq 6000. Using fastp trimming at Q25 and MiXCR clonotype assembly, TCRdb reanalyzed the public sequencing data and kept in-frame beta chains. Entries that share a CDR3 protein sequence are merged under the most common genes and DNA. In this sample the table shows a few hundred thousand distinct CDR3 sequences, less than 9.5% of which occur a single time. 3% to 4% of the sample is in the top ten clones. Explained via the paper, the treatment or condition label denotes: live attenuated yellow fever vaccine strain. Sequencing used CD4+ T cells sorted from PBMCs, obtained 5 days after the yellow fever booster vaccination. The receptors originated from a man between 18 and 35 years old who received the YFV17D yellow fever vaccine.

This chain's CDR3 is CASSKQDGDTIYF. CDR3 coding DNA: TGCGCCAGCAGTAAACAGGACGGGGACACCATATATTTT. The J gene is TRBJ1-3, the V gene TRBV4-1, with a tentative D call TRBD1 (5 bases). V was trimmed by 6 bases and J by 8 bases, leaving 14 bases between them. Germline loops: CDR1 MGHRA, CDR2 YSYEKL. This CDR3 contains 13 residues.

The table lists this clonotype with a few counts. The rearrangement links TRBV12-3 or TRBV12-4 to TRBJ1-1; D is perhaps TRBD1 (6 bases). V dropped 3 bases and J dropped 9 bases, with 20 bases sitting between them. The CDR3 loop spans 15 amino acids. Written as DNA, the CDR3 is TGTGCCAGCAGTTTCTCTCAGTTTTATCAGGGGAAAGCTTTCTTT. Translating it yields CASSFSQFYQGKAFF.